The 16 T cell receptor beta chains in this list originate from one sample, sequenced in a study of blood T cell repertoires in COVID-19. The data were produced by immunoSEQ multiplex PCR, yet TCRdb's version contains in-frame clones alone and is incomplete. The sample includes over 200,000 clones, about 85% of them seen just once. The sequenced sample was peripheral blood. These receptors were obtained from a woman under 30 who had recovered from COVID-19.

V is TRBV4-3 and J is TRBJ2-7; 12 nucleotides match TRBD2. The germline V gene has CDR1 LGHNA and CDR2 YSLEER. J was trimmed by 2 bases and V by 1 base; bases with no gene match: 3. This CDR3 contains 16 residues. The DNA of the CDR3 is TGCGCCAGCAGCCAAGGGACTAGCGGGAATCCCTACGAGCAGTACTTC. Its protein is CASSQGTSGNPYEQYF.

The chain carries TRBV9 and TRBJ2-1; 10 bases map to TRBD2. The germline CDR1 and CDR2 sequences are SGDLS and YYNGEE. The CDR3 is made up of 16 amino acids. V shed 0 bases and J 5 bases; nucleotides not matched to a gene: 5. The chain's CDR3 is CASSVETSGYHNEQFF. The CDR3 nucleotides read TGTGCCAGCAGCGTAGAGACTAGCGGGTACCACAATGAGCAGTTCTTC.

The chain has TRBV6-5 and TRBJ1-1; TRBD1 matches 9 bases. Germline V gives CDR1 MNHEY, CDR2 SVGAGI. After removal of 6 bases from V and 8 bases from J, the junction contained 13 bases not matched to a gene. The CDR3 sequence is 15 residues long. CDR3 sequence (DNA): TGTGCCAGCAGGCCCTCGGGACAGGGTAAAGTGGAAGCTTTCTTT. This sequence encodes CASRPSGQGKVEAFF.

The genes are TRBV11-2 and TRBJ2-1; no clear D gene. The length of the CDR3 is 16 residues. Germline V gives CDR1 SGHAT, CDR2 FQNNGV. V lost 3 bases to trimming and J lost 3 bases, with 15 bases between them. The CDR3 DNA is TGTGCCAGCAGCTTTGTTGGGCTGTACGGCTACAATGAGCAGTTCTTC. Translation: CASSFVGLYGYNEQFF. The variable domain in full, completed from reference TRBV11-2 and TRBJ2-1, reads EAGVAQSPRYKIIEKRQSVAFWCNPISGHATLYWYQQILGQGPKLLIQFQNNGVVDDSQLPKDRFSAERLKGVDSTLKIQPAKLEDSAVYLCASSFVGLYGYNEQFFGPGTRLTVL.

The chain carries TRBV12-5 and TRBJ2-3; a weak D match, TRBD1 (5 bases). Looked up from germline, CDR1 is LGHNT and CDR2 is FRNRAP. V lost 0 bases, J lost 0 bases, and 16 bases lay in between. The CDR3 is 18 residues long. The CDR3 is CASGLVQVRLRSTDTQYF. CDR3 nucleotide sequence: TGTGCTAGTGGTTTGGTACAGGTCCGTCTCCGGAGCACAGATACGCAGTATTTT.

The chain uses TRBV5-4 and TRBJ2-7, with TRBD2 matching over 7 bases. V lost 1 base and J lost 3; bases outside the gene matches: 1. CDR1 and CDR2 from the germline V gene are SGHNT and YYREEE (reference sequence). The CDR3 is made up of 13 amino acids. The CDR3 protein is CASSLLAGYEQYF. For the CDR3, the DNA is TGTGCCAGCAGCTTGTTAGCGGGCTACGAGCAGTACTTC.

The chain carries TRBV7-8 and TRBJ1-1; weak D call: TRBD1 (6 bases). Germline CDR1 and CDR2: SGHVS and FQNEAQ. CDR3 size: 14 residues. V was clipped by 3 bases and J by 0 bases, with 8 bases between them. In DNA form, the CDR3 reads TGTGCCAGCAGCTTGGGGGCGATGAACACTGAAGCTTTCTTT. Its translation is CASSLGAMNTEAFF.

V usage is TRBV5-6 and J usage is TRBJ1-2; no clear D gene. V lost 2 bases and J lost 2, with 7 bases in between. The CDR3 sequence is 13 residues long. The germline V gene has CDR1 SGHDT and CDR2 YYEEEE. CDR3 coding DNA: TGTGCCAGCAGCTTTGGCAGAAACTATGGCTACACCTTC. Its protein product is CASSFGRNYGYTF.

This chain links TRBV19 with TRBJ1-5, with a possible D match to TRBD1 (5 bases). V dropped 2 bases and J dropped 6 bases, with 14 bases sitting between them. This CDR3 has 15 amino acids. From germline, CDR1 is LNHDA and CDR2 SQIVND (reference sequence). The DNA for the CDR3 is TGTGCCAGTAGTATATCCGGGACCGGGGGTCAGCCCCAGCATTTT. It yields the protein CASSISGTGGQPQHF. The full variable domain, rest sourced from reference TRBV19 and TRBJ1-5, is DGGITQSPKYLFRKEGQNVTLSCEQNLNHDAMYWYRQDPGQGLRLIYYSQIVNDFQKGDIAEGYSVSREKKESFPLTVTSAQKNPTAFYLCASSISGTGGQPQHFGDGTRLSIL.

This clone was recorded only once. The chain combines TRBV19 with TRBJ1-2; no clear D. The CDR3 is 12 residues long. Germline lookup yields CDR1 LNHDA and CDR2 SQIVND (reference sequence). V lost 9 bases, J lost 3 bases, and 11 bases lay in between. The chain's CDR3 is CASFSIHYGYTF. The CDR3 DNA reads as TGTGCCAGCTTCAGTATCCACTATGGCTACACCTTC.

V is TRBV6-2 or TRBV6-3 and J is TRBJ1-2; a weak D match, TRBD1 (5 bases). This CDR3 has 15 amino acids. Between the trimmed V and J ends, which lost 2 bases and 8 bases, there was a span of 18 bases. CDR1 MNHEY and CDR2 SVGEGT come from the germline V gene. The chain's CDR3 is CASSYPGRRGNGYTF. CDR3 sequence (DNA): TGTGCCAGCAGTTACCCGGGACGGCGGGGGAACGGCTACACCTTC.

The V gene is TRBV5-1, the J gene TRBJ2-5, with D perhaps TRBD2 (7 bases). Per the germline V gene, CDR1 is SGHRS and CDR2 is YFSETQ. The V and J ends lost 3 bases and 4 bases respectively, with 19 bases between them. The CDR3 loop spans 16 amino acids. The CDR3 spells CASSSTFRGGGETQYF. CDR3 nucleotides: TGCGCCAGCAGCTCGACCTTCAGGGGAGGGGGAGAGACCCAGTACTTC. The entire variable domain, with the rest obtained from reference TRBV5-1 and TRBJ2-5, is as follows: KAGVTQTPRYLIKTRGQQVTLSCSPISGHRSVSWYQQTPGQGLQFLFEYFSETQRNKGNFPGRFSGRQFSNSRSEMNVSTLELGDSALYLCASSSTFRGGGETQYFGPGTRLLVL.

As regards this clone: The junction departs from the called germline gene at one end, perhaps through a read error. The chain employs TRBV7-9 and TRBJ1-1; TRBD1 is a possible D gene (6 bases). The CDR3 is made up of 14 amino acids. Germline CDR1 is SEHNR and CDR2 is FQNEAQ (reference sequence). This CDR3 reads CASSDGQRNPEAFF. Written as DNA, the CDR3 is TGTGCCAGCAGCGATGGACAGAGGAACCCTGAAGCTTTCTTT.

This chain links TRBV24-1 with TRBJ2-1; 9 positions match TRBD1. CDR1 KGHDR and CDR2 SFDVKD come from the germline V gene. Losses at the gene ends were 4 bases for V and 7 bases for J; bases not matched to a gene: 13. This CDR3 spans 17 amino acids. CDR3: CATSDGTGLPEFNEQFF. DNA for the CDR3: TGTGCCACCAGTGACGGGACAGGGCTCCCGGAATTTAATGAGCAGTTCTTC.

The chain carries TRBV6-2 or TRBV6-3 and TRBJ2-7; D gene uncertain. Germline CDR1 and CDR2: MNHEY and SVGEGT. The CDR3 is 13 residues long. V lost 4 bases, J lost 1 base, and 8 bases lay in between. The CDR3 DNA reads TGTGCCAGCAGTTGGTCCGGGTCCTACGAGCAGTACTTC. It is translated as CASSWSGSYEQYF.

The V gene is TRBV5-5, the J gene TRBJ2-2; TRBD2 matches 10 bases. Germline trimming cut 2 bases from V and 5 bases from J; bases unmatched to any gene: 9. From germline, CDR1 is SGHKS and CDR2 YYEKEE (reference sequence). The CDR3 covers 17 residues. DNA for the CDR3: TGTGCCAGCAGCTTATCACTAGCGGGATCTTTGACCGGGGAGCTGTTTTTT. Its translation: CASSLSLAGSLTGELFF.